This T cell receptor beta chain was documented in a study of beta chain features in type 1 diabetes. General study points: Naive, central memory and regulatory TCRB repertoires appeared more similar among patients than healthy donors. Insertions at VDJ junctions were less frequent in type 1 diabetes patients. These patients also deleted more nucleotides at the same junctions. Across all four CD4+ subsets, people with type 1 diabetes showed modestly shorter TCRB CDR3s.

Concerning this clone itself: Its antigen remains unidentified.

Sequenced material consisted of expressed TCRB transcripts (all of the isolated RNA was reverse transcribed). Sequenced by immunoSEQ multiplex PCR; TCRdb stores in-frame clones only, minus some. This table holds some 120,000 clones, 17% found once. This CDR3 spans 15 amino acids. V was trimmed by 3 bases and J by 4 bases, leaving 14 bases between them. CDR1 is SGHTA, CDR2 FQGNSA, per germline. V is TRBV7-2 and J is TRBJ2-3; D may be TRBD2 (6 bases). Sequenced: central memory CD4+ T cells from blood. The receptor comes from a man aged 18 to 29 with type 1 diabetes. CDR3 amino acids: CASSFAGGGADTQYF. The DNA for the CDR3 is TGTGCCAGCAGCTTCGCCGGGGGTGGGGCAGATACGCAGTATTTT.